This T cell receptor (beta chain) was found in a study of T cell changes during pregnancy in multiple sclerosis. The V and J ends lost 1 base and 0 bases respectively, with 12 bases between them. In germline, CDR1 is SGHTA, CDR2 FQGNSA. CDR3 length equals 16 residues. TCRdb's table, derived via immunoSEQ multiplex PCR, lists solely in-frame clones and lacks some. The table includes about 79,000 clones, just over 90% detected once. Sample: CD4+ T cells from peripheral blood mononuclear cells, taken in the second trimester of pregnancy. The TCR comes from a female donor with multiple sclerosis, enrolled in a pregnancy study. The chain carries TRBV7-2 and TRBJ1-1, with D perhaps TRBD1 (6 bases). The CDR3 nucleotides read TGTGCCAGCAGCTTAGAAGGGGGGGCAATGAACACTGAAGCTTTCTTT. Translating it yields CASSLEGGAMNTEAFF.